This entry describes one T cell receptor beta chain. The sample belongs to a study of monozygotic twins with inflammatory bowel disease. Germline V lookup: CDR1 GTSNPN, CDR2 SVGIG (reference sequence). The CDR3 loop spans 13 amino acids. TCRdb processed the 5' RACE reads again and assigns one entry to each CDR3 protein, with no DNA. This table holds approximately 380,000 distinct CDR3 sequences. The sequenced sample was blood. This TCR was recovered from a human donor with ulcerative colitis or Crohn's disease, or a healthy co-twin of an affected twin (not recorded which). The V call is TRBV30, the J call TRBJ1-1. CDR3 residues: CAWSVLGNTEAFF.